This T cell receptor beta chain was captured by sequencing in a study of post-analysis software for immune sequencing data. Each TCR beta cDNA library carried unique molecular identifiers. The source material, roughly 0.9 to 11 million T cells, gave rise to roughly 500,000 cDNA molecules. TCRdb reanalysed the PCR reads using MiXCR and keeps one entry per CDR3 protein. The sample includes about 540,000 distinct CDR3 sequences, roughly 34% of them seen just once. Overall study findings and caveats: There was significantly lower normalized Chao1 diversity in multiple sclerosis patients than in controls. Samples prepared in the same batch strongly co-clustered by F measure.

For this clonotype: Its antigen is as yet unknown.

Sequenced input: blood. This clonotype was sampled from a girl aged 2 to 17 with multiple sclerosis.

The CDR3 DNA reads TGTGCCAGCAGTTTAGGACCCGGGGTTACCGGAAACACCATATATTTT. The encoded protein is CASSLGPGVTGNTIYF. V gene TRBV28 combines with J gene TRBJ1-3; D ambiguous. Germline CDR1 and CDR2: MDHEN and SYDVKM. Between the trimmed V and J ends, which lost 2 bases and 4 bases, there was a span of 15 bases. The CDR3 is 16 amino acids.